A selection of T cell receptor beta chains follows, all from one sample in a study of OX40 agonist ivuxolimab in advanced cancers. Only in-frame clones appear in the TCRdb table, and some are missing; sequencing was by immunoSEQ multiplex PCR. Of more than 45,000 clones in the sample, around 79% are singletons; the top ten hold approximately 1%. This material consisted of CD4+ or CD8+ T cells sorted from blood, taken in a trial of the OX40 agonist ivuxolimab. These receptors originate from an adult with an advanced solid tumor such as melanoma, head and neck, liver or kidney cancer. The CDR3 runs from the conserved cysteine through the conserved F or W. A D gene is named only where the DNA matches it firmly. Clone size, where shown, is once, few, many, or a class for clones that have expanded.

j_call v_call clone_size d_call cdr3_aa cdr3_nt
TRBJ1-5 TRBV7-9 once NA CASSPKGVNQPQHF TGTGCCAGCAGCCCAAAGGGGGTCAATCAGCCCCAGCATTTT
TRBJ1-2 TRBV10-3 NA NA CAISESGGRGYTF TGTGCCATCAGTGAGTCGGGGGGCCGTGGCTACACCTTC
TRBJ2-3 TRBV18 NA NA CASSIREDTQYF TGTGCCAGCTCCATAAGGGAGGATACGCAGTATTTT
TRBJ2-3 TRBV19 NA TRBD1 CASSTPGGEAGRSTDTQYF TGTGCCAGTAGTACTCCAGGGGGCGAGGCGGGCCGGTCCACAGATACGCAGTATTTT
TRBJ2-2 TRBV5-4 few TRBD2 CASSLVVGRANTGELFF TGTGCCAGCAGCTTGGTTGTCGGGAGGGCGAACACCGGGGAGCTGTTTTTT
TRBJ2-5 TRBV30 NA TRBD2 CAWTRLAVETQYF TGTGCCTGGACCCGACTAGCGGTGGAGACCCAGTACTTC
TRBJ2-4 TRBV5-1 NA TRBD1 CASSSGQGKNIQYF TGCGCCAGCAGCTCGGGACAGGGGAAAAACATTCAGTACTTC
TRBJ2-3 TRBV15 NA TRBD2 CATSREGAGRADTQYF TGTGCCACCAGCAGAGAAGGTGCAGGGAGGGCAGATACGCAGTATTTT
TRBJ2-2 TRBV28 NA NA CASTQGGGSFTGELFF TGTGCCAGCACCCAGGGGGGCGGGAGTTTCACCGGGGAGCTGTTTTTT
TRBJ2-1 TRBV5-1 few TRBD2 CASSLAGGAYNEQFF TGCGCCAGCAGCTTAGCGGGAGGGGCCTACAATGAGCAGTTCTTC
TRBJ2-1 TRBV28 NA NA CASSLYRGLIDEQFF TGTGCCAGCAGTTTGTATCGGGGGCTGATTGATGAGCAGTTCTTC
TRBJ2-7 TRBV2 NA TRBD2 CAGGLAGGYEQYF TGTGCCGGTGGACTAGCGGGAGGGTACGAGCAGTACTTC
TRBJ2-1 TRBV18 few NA CASSFVEAGDEQFF TGTGCCAGCTCATTTGTTGAGGCAGGGGATGAGCAGTTCTTC
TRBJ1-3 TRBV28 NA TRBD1 CASSGTGMISGNTIYF TGTGCCAGCAGTGGGACAGGGATGATCTCTGGAAACACCATATATTTT
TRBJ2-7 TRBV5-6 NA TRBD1 CASRPGQAAYEQYF TGTGCCAGCAGACCGGGACAGGCGGCCTACGAGCAGTACTTC
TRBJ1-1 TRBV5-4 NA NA CASSPLGLGTEAFF TGTGCCAGCAGCCCTTTGGGGTTGGGAACTGAAGCTTTCTTT
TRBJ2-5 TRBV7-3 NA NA CASSRDPRETQYF TGTGCCAGCAGCAGGGACCCGCGGGAGACCCAGTACTTC
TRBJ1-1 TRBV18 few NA CASSPRGQRNTEAFF TGTGCCAGCTCACCACGCGGGCAGAGGAACACTGAAGCTTTCTTT
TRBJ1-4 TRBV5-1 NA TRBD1 CASGATGTGVKKLFF TGCGCCAGCGGTGCTACCGGGACAGGGGTAAAAAAACTGTTTTTT
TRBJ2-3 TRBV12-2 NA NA CASRLGMGGSTDTQYF TGTGCAAGTCGCTTAGGTATGGGCGGGAGCACAGATACGCAGTATTTT
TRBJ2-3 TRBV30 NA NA CAWSRGSTDTQYF TGTGCCTGGAGTCGGGGAAGCACAGATACGCAGTATTTT
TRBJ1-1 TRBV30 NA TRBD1 CAWSGARTGGRNTEAFF TGTGCCTGGAGCGGTGCCCGAACAGGGGGTCGGAACACTGAAGCTTTCTTT
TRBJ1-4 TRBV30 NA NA CAWRGLYGGPAEKLFF TGTGCCTGGAGGGGACTTTACGGGGGGCCGGCTGAAAAACTGTTTTTT
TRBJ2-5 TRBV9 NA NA CASSLGTYQETQYF TGTGCCAGCAGCCTAGGGACTTACCAAGAGACCCAGTACTTC
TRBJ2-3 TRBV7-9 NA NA CASRGIRDRDTQYF TGTGCCAGCAGAGGAATCAGGGATAGAGATACGCAGTATTTT
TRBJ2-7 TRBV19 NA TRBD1 CASSITPGGEQYF TGTGCCAGTAGTATTACGCCAGGGGGCGAGCAGTACTTC
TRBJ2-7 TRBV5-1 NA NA CASSLSSGPYEQYF TGCGCCAGCAGCTTGTCGTCAGGCCCCTACGAGCAGTACTTC
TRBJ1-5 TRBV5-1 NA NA CASSLGGPDQPQHF TGCGCCAGCAGCTTGGGAGGGCCCGATCAGCCCCAGCATTTT
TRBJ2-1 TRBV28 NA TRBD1 CASSFSGGEDNEQFF TGTGCCAGCAGTTTTTCAGGGGGCGAGGACAATGAGCAGTTCTTC
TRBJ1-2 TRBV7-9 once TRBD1 CALVRDSNYGYTF TGTGCCTTAGTCCGGGACAGTAACTATGGCTACACCTTC
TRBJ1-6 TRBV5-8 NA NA CASSWGHKDNSPLHF TGTGCCAGCAGCTGGGGACATAAGGACAATTCACCCCTCCACTTT
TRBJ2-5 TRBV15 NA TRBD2 CATSSPGGSGIQETQYF TGTGCCACCAGCAGTCCCGGTGGTAGCGGGATACAAGAGACCCAGTACTTC
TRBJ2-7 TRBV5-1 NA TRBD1 CASSLARGGTGGHEQYF TGCGCCAGCAGCTTGGCGCGGGGGGGGACAGGGGGACACGAGCAGTACTTC
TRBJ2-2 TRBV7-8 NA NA CASSSNTGELFF TGTGCCAGCAGCTCCAACACCGGGGAGCTGTTTTTT
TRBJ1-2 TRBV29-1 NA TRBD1 CSGAGDREGNGYTF TGCAGCGGTGCGGGGGACAGGGAAGGTAATGGCTACACCTTC
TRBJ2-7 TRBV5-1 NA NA CASSFTATGLLHSYEQYF TGCGCCAGCAGCTTTACCGCGACAGGCCTCCTCCATTCCTACGAGCAGTACTTC
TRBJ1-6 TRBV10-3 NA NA CAISEGRDNSPLHF TGTGCCATCAGTGAAGGGCGGGATAATTCACCCCTCCACTTT
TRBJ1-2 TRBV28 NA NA CASITGEGFRYGYTF TGTGCCAGCATCACGGGAGAGGGGTTTAGATATGGCTACACCTTC
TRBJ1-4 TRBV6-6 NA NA CASSPGSGEKLFF TGTGCCAGCAGTCCGGGGAGCGGGGAAAAACTGTTTTTT
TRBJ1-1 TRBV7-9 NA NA CASSLVLGDTEAFF TGTGCCAGCAGCTTAGTTTTGGGCGACACTGAAGCTTTCTTT
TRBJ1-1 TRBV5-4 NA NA CASSAKGGRGGTEAFF TGTGCCAGCAGCGCCAAAGGTGGCAGGGGTGGCACTGAAGCTTTCTTT
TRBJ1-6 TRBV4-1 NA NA CASSQDRGFGSPLHF TGCGCCAGCAGCCAAGATCGGGGTTTTGGTTCACCCCTCCACTTT
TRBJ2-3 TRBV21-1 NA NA CASSKEGVTGLAQYF TGTGCCAGCAGCAAAGAGGGAGTCACGGGACTGGCGCAGTATTTT
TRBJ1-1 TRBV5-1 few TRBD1 CATSDQGAMNTEAFF TGCGCCACCTCGGACCAGGGGGCGATGAACACTGAAGCTTTCTTT
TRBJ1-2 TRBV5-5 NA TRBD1 CASSFGDRVGGYTF TGTGCCAGCAGCTTTGGGGACAGGGTAGGAGGCTACACCTTC
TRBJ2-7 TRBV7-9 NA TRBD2 CASSSGTSGYEQYF TGTGCCAGCAGCAGCGGGACTAGCGGTTACGAGCAGTACTTC
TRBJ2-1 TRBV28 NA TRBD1 CASSSPGQGLNEQFF TGTGCCAGCAGTTCACCGGGACAGGGATTAAATGAGCAGTTCTTC
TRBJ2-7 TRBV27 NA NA CASSPLGEIYEQYF TGTGCCAGCAGTCCACTCGGGGAGATTTACGAGCAGTACTTC
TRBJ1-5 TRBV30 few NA CAWSVDSNQPQHF TGTGCCTGGAGTGTAGATAGCAATCAGCCCCAGCATTTT
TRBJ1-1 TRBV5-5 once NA CASSATANTEAFF TGTGCCAGCAGCGCGACAGCGAACACTGAAGCTTTCTTT
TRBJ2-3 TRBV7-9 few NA CASSSRTFTDTQYF TGTGCCAGCAGCTCCAGGACGTTCACAGATACGCAGTATTTT
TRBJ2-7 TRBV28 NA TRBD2 CASRLKAGAYEQYF TGTGCCAGCAGACTAAAAGCGGGGGCCTACGAGCAGTACTTC
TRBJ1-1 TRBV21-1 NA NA CASSKFRDTEAFF TGTGCCAGCAGCAAATTCAGAGACACTGAAGCTTTCTTT
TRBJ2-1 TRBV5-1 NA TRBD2 CASSMFSGGDYNEQFF TGCGCCAGCAGTATGTTTAGCGGGGGGGACTACAATGAGCAGTTCTTC
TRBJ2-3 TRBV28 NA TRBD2 CASKPPGGSDTQYF TGTGCCAGCAAACCGCCGGGAGGGTCAGATACGCAGTATTTT
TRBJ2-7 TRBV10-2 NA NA CASRDGRPGSYEQYF TGCGCCAGCAGAGATGGCAGGCCCGGAAGTTACGAGCAGTACTTC
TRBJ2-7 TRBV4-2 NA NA CASSLAGGTEQYF TGTGCCAGCAGCTTGGCTGGGGGAACTGAGCAGTACTTC